This T cell receptor (beta chain) was retrieved from a study of blood T cell repertoires in COVID-19. Before being deemed recovered, Cohort 3 donors had two negative PCRs, clearance, or symptom resolution. Some clones are missing from TCRdb's copy, which holds only in-frame ones; the method was immunoSEQ multiplex PCR. The sample lists 200,000 to 250,000 clones, roughly four fifths seen once, with about 3.7% in the top ten. Germline loops: CDR1 MGHDK, CDR2 SYGVNS. The CDR3 is 14 amino acids. The V and J ends lost 1 base and 2 bases respectively, with 9 bases between them. Sequencing used PBMCs or T cells enriched from blood (not recorded which). This clonotype was sampled from a woman aged 60-75 years who had recovered from COVID-19. This chain joins TRBV25-1 and TRBJ2-7; the D gene is possibly TRBD1 (5 bases). The CDR3 spells CASSEWGPPYEQYF. As DNA, the CDR3 is TGTGCCAGCAGTGAATGGGGCCCTCCCTACGAGCAGTACTTC.